This record covers a single T cell receptor (beta chain). These data originate in a study of OX40 agonist ivuxolimab in advanced cancers. Generated by immunoSEQ multiplex PCR, the TCRdb table keeps only in-frame clones and is missing some. The data hold 20,000 to 30,000 clones, with 80% to 90% observed a single time. Germline values: CDR1 SEHNR, CDR2 FQNEAQ (reference sequence). Trimming pared 4 bases from V and 3 bases from J, leaving 10 bases between. CDR3 size: 13 residues. Specimen: CD4+ or CD8+ T cells sorted from blood, collected in a trial of the OX40 agonist ivuxolimab. This chain joins TRBV7-9 and TRBJ2-7; TRBD2 is a possible D gene (6 bases). This clonotype was obtained from an adult with an advanced solid tumor such as melanoma, head and neck, liver or kidney cancer. CDR3 amino acids: CASSSDYNYEQYF. The CDR3 DNA is TGTGCCAGCAGCTCGGACTACAACTACGAGCAGTACTTC.